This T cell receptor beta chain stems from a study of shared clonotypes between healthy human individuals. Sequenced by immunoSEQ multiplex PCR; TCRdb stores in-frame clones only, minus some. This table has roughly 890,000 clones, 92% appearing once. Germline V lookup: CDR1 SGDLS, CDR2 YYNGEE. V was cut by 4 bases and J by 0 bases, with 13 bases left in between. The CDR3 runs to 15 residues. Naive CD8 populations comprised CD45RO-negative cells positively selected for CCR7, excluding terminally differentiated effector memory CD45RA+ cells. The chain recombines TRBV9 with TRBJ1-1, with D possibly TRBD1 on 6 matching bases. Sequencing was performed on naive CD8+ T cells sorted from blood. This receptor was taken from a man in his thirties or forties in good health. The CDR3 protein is CASSTETGLNTEAFF. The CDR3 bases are TGTGCCAGCAGCACCGAGACAGGTTTGAACACTGAAGCTTTCTTT.